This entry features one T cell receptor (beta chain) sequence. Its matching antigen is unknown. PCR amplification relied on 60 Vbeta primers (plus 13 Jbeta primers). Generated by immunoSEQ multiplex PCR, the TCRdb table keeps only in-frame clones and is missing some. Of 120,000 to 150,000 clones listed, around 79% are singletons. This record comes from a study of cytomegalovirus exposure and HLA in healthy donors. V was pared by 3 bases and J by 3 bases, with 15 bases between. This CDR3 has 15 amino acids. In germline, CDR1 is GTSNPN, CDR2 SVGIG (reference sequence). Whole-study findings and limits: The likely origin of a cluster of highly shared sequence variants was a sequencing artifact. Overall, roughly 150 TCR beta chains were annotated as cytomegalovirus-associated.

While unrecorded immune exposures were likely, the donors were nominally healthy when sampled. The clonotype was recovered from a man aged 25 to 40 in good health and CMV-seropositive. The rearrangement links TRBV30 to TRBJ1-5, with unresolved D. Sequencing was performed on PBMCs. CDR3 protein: CAWRDGEANNQPQHF. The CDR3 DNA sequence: TGTGCCTGGAGGGACGGGGAGGCCAACAATCAGCCCCAGCATTTT.